One sample yielded the 28 T cell receptor beta chains listed below, sequenced in a study of T-cell memory formation after mild COVID-19. TCRdb redid the calling of the 5' RACE reads with MiXCR, one entry per CDR3 protein. The profile shows roughly 260,000 distinct CDR3 sequences, about 15% of them singletons. The source material was PBMCs or a T cell subset sorted from them (not recorded which). Receptors were obtained from a man aged 18 to 35 who had mild COVID-19 (a few samples of this study predate the infection). Cell type and time point are not known.

The gene calls are TRBV5-1 and TRBJ2-1; D gene unclear. This CDR3 comprises 14 residues. Germline CDR1 SGHRS, CDR2 YFSETQ. V shed 6 bases and J shed 0 bases, with 10 bases lying between them. The chain's CDR3 is CASMNGNSYNEQFF. DNA of the CDR3: TGCGCCAGCATGAACGGCAACTCCTACAATGAGCAGTTCTTC.

The chain employs TRBV6-2 or TRBV6-3 and TRBJ2-7; 7 bases match TRBD2. The junction had 11 bases not matched to a gene; V was cut back by 6 bases and J by 6 bases. Germline CDR1 and CDR2: MNHEY and SVGEGT. The CDR3 extends over 14 amino acids. In DNA form, the CDR3 reads TGTGCCAGCAGGAGATCTAGCGGTGGTGGCGAGCAGTACTTC. Its protein product is CASRRSSGGGEQYF.

The gene calls are TRBV18 and TRBJ1-5; 7 nucleotides agree with TRBD1. V gave up 3 bases and J gave up 3 bases; unmatched junction bases: 5. Germline CDR1 is KGHSH and CDR2 is LQKENI. The CDR3 runs to 15 residues. The CDR3 bases are TGTGCCAGCTCACCGCCAGGGACAGACAATCAGCCCCAGCATTTT. Translation gives CASSPPGTDNQPQHF.

The V gene is TRBV6-5, the J gene TRBJ2-2, with D tentatively TRBD1 (5 bases). V was shortened by 6 bases and J by 4 bases, with 12 bases between the two germline ends. Germline assignment: CDR1 MNHEY and CDR2 SVGAGI. The CDR3 sequence is 14 residues long. CDR3 amino acids: CASSLRVFTGELFF. The CDR3 nucleotides read TGTGCCAGCAGCCTCAGGGTATTCACCGGGGAGCTGTTTTTT.

The sample holds a few counts of this clonotype. The CDR3 region is CASSQMPLSGNTIYF. The CDR3 DNA sequence: TGTGCCAGCAGCCAAATGCCCCTCTCTGGAAACACCATATATTTT. The chain couples TRBV3-1 to TRBJ1-3; D gene uncertain. The CDR3 covers 15 residues. The V gene's germline CDR1 is LGHDT and CDR2 YNNKEL (reference sequence). V lost 2 bases and J lost 0, with 8 bases in between.

At least ten counts were recorded for this clonotype. The chain combines TRBV18 with TRBJ2-7, with D tentatively TRBD1 (6 bases). CDR1 and CDR2 from the germline V gene are KGHSH and LQKENI. CDR3 length: 14 residues. Trimming cost V 4 bases and J 3 bases, with 13 bases left between them. CDR3 in amino acids: CASSRAGTLYEQYF. DNA of the CDR3: TGTGCCAGCTCACGCGCCGGGACACTCTACGAGCAGTACTTC.

The gene calls are TRBV12-3 or TRBV12-4 and TRBJ1-5; TRBD1 is a possible D gene (5 bases). The CDR3 totals 15 residues. The V end lost 7 bases, the J end lost 2 bases, and 15 bases lay between the germline ends. Here the CDR3 reads CASTLGGNGNQPQHF. Written as DNA, the CDR3 is TGTGCCAGCACGCTGGGGGGGAACGGCAATCAGCCCCAGCATTTT.

Only a few counts were recorded for this clonotype. V gene TRBV3-1 combines with J gene TRBJ1-1; the match to TRBD1 covers 7 bases. V was clipped by 4 bases and J by 5 bases; unmatched bases: 10. In germline, CDR1 is LGHDT, CDR2 YNNKEL (reference sequence). The CDR3 extends over 15 amino acids. The CDR3 DNA reads TGTGCCAGCAGCCTCCTGGGGGCAGGGGGAACTGAAGCTTTCTTT. This codes for CASSLLGAGGTEAFF. The whole variable domain, filled in from reference TRBV3-1 and TRBJ1-1, reads DTAVSQTPKYLVTQMGNDKSIKCEQNLGHDTMYWYKQDSKKFLKIMFSYNNKELIINETVPNRFSPKSPDKAHLNLHINSLELGDSAVYFCASSLLGAGGTEAFFGQGTRLTVV.

This clonotype occurred many times. V is TRBV30 and J is TRBJ2-7; 9 bases line up with TRBD1. The V segment lost 4 bases and the J segment 2 bases; nucleotides outside the gene matches: 9. The CDR3 totals 15 residues. Germline loops: CDR1 GTSNPN, CDR2 SVGIG (reference sequence). CDR3 in amino acids: CAWKGDREGAYEQYF. DNA of the CDR3: TGTGCCTGGAAGGGGGACAGGGAGGGGGCCTACGAGCAGTACTTC.

The chain uses TRBV9 and TRBJ2-1; tentative D call: TRBD2 (6 bases). CDR1 and CDR2 from the germline V gene are SGDLS and YYNGEE. The CDR3 runs 16 residues. Deletions cut 2 bases from V and 10 bases from J, with 22 bases between. Here the CDR3 reads CASSVGGTPLFGEQFF. The CDR3 DNA reads TGTGCCAGCAGCGTTGGAGGGACGCCCCTCTTCGGGGAGCAGTTCTTC.

The chain uses TRBV7-9 and TRBJ2-3, with D perhaps being TRBD1 or TRBD2 (5 bases each). The CDR3 contains 14 residues. The V and J ends lost 5 bases and 4 bases respectively, with 13 bases between them. CDR1 is SEHNR, CDR2 FQNEAQ, per germline (reference sequence). For the CDR3, the DNA is TGTGCCAGCAGCCGTGGGACGGCCTCAGATACGCAGTATTTT. It translates to CASSRGTASDTQYF.

This clonotype was seen at least ten times. The chain has TRBV11-2 and TRBJ2-1, with 12 bases identical to TRBD2. V was clipped by 0 bases and J by 2 bases; unmatched bases: 2. CDR1 is SGHAT and CDR2 is FQNNGV in the germline V gene. CDR3 size: 17 residues. CDR3 nucleotide sequence: TGTGCCAGCAGCTTAGAGGCTAGCGGGGGGGCCTACAATGAGCAGTTCTTC. Translation gives CASSLEASGGAYNEQFF.

There are a few counts of this clonotype. The chain links TRBV20-1 to TRBJ2-7, with 8 positions matching TRBD2. The CDR3 has 15 amino acids. Germline-derived CDR1 and CDR2 are DFQATT and SNEGSKA (reference sequence). V shed 5 bases, J shed 0 bases, and the junction held 9 bases outside the gene matches. The CDR3 reads CSARYSGGLSYEQYV. DNA of the CDR3: TGCAGTGCTCGGTACTCGGGGGGGCTCTCCTACGAGCAGTACGTC.

The chain employs TRBV6-2 or TRBV6-3 and TRBJ2-7; 8 bases are shared with TRBD2. The junction had 4 bases not matched to a gene; V was cut back by 7 bases and J by 2 bases. Germline loops: CDR1 MNHEY, CDR2 SVGEGT. This CDR3 region has 13 residues. The CDR3 DNA sequence: TGTGCCAGCATGCTAGCGGGTCCCTACGAGCAGTACTTC. Its protein is CASMLAGPYEQYF.

The chain carries TRBV7-2 and TRBJ2-3, with 8 bases lining up with TRBD1. This CDR3 contains 15 residues. Germline V gene lookup returns CDR1 SGHTA and CDR2 FQGNSA. Trimming removed 3 bases from V and 2 bases from J; junction bases left unmatched: 4. The DNA for the CDR3 is TGTGCCAGCAGCTTCTGGGACAGGCCCACAGATACGCAGTATTTT. Its translation: CASSFWDRPTDTQYF.

In this sample, this clonotype turned up many times. The chain couples TRBV7-2 to TRBJ1-1; tentatively, D is TRBD1 (5 bases). Trimming cost V 5 bases and J 0 bases, with 10 bases left between them. CDR1 is SGHTA, CDR2 FQGNSA, per germline. CDR3 length: 14 residues. Here the CDR3 reads CASSRGGMNTEAFF. The CDR3 nucleotides are TGTGCCAGCAGCCGCGGGGGGATGAACACTGAAGCTTTCTTT.

This clonotype has just a few counts. This chain uses TRBV27 with TRBJ1-5; D perhaps matches TRBD1 (6 bases). V shed 6 bases and J shed 2 bases, with 14 bases lying between them. The V gene's germline CDR1 is MNHEY and CDR2 SMNVEV (reference sequence). This CDR3 spans 15 amino acids. The CDR3 protein is CASSWDTGGNQPQHF. The CDR3 DNA reads as TGTGCCAGCAGCTGGGACACCGGCGGCAATCAGCCCCAGCATTTT.

This clonotype has a count of ten or more. V usage is TRBV20-1 and J usage is TRBJ2-5; TRBD2 agrees at 12 bases. The V gene end was trimmed by 6 bases and the J gene end by 5 bases; junction bases not matched to a gene: 7. This CDR3 contains 14 residues. Per germline, CDR1 DFQATT and CDR2 SNEGSKA (reference sequence). In DNA, the CDR3 is TGCAGTGCCGTACTAGCGGGGGGTCTCGAGACCCAGTACTTC. It specifies CSAVLAGGLETQYF.

This clonotype was counted between two and nine times. This rearrangement joins TRBV5-1 to TRBJ2-2; D remains ambiguous. The V end lost 6 bases, the J end lost 0 bases, and 15 bases lay between the germline ends. Germline CDR1 SGHRS, CDR2 YFSETQ. This CDR3 contains 16 residues. The chain's CDR3 is CASNKSPTPNTGELFF. The CDR3 coding sequence is TGCGCCAGCAACAAATCCCCGACCCCGAACACCGGGGAGCTGTTTTTT.

The J gene is TRBJ2-1, the V gene TRBV10-1; 7 nucleotides align to TRBD2. The CDR3 covers 15 residues. V shed 8 bases and J 8 bases; nucleotides not matched to a gene: 15. CDR1 is WNHNN and CDR2 is SYGVQD in the germline V gene (reference sequence). This CDR3 reads CASSKGLAAGDEQFF. The CDR3 DNA reads TGCGCCAGCTCCAAGGGGCTAGCGGCGGGGGATGAGCAGTTCTTC.

In DNA form, the CDR3 reads TGTGCCAGCAGCGTAGTCCCGAATCCCTACGAGCAGTACTTC. This gives the protein CASSVVPNPYEQYF. The chain uses TRBV9 and TRBJ2-7; D gene ambiguous. Germline values: CDR1 SGDLS, CDR2 YYNGEE. The CDR3 contains 14 residues. Trimming took 0 bases from V and 2 from J, leaving 9 bases between them.

This clonotype was seen a single time. The chain uses TRBV19 and TRBJ1-2; D not certain. V was clipped by 7 bases and J by 2 bases, with 14 bases between them. The length of the CDR3 is 14 residues. In germline, CDR1 is LNHDA, CDR2 SQIVND (reference sequence). This CDR3 reads CASNGGRGNYGYTF. As DNA, the CDR3 is TGTGCCAGTAACGGAGGTCGAGGGAACTATGGCTACACCTTC. Complete variable domain (other parts from reference TRBV19 and TRBJ1-2): DGGITQSPKYLFRKEGQNVTLSCEQNLNHDAMYWYRQDPGQGLRLIYYSQIVNDFQKGDIAEGYSVSREKKESFPLTVTSAQKNPTAFYLCASNGGRGNYGYTFGSGTRLTVV.

This clonotype was found a few times. The chain combines TRBV2 with TRBJ1-2; 8 positions agree with TRBD1. CDR3 size: 12 residues. V trimming: 5 bases; J trimming: 6 bases; junction bases outside the gene matches: 2. Germline-derived CDR1 and CDR2 are SNHLY and FYNNEI. Written as DNA, the CDR3 is TGTGCCAGCAGTCCGACAGGGGATGGCTACACCTTC. This translates into CASSPTGDGYTF.

The chain links TRBV7-6 to TRBJ1-6, with D possibly TRBD1 on 6 matching bases. Looked up from germline, CDR1 is SGHVS and CDR2 is FNYEAQ. Trimming took 5 bases from V and 5 from J, leaving 13 bases between them. This CDR3 has 15 residues. CDR3 coding DNA: TGTGCCAGCAGCCCGCCGGGACACAATAATTCACCCCTCCACTTT. Its protein is CASSPPGHNNSPLHF.

The V call is TRBV6-5, the J call TRBJ1-1; D not certain. Germline values: CDR1 MNHEY, CDR2 SVGAGI. The CDR3 contains 14 residues. Deletions cut 0 bases from V and 1 base from J, with 6 bases between. CDR3 sequence: CASSYSQQNTEAFF. DNA of the CDR3: TGTGCCAGCAGTTACTCCCAACAGAACACTGAAGCTTTCTTT.

The chain's CDR3 is CASSLDPGMNTEAFF. CDR3 sequence (DNA): TGCGCCAGCAGCTTGGATCCAGGCATGAACACTGAAGCTTTCTTT. V is TRBV5-1 and J is TRBJ1-1; no clear D. Trimming stripped 0 bases from V and 0 bases from J, with 9 bases between. The CDR3 consists of 15 residues. Germline CDR1 and CDR2: SGHRS and YFSETQ.

This clonotype was observed a handful of times. This chain uses TRBV5-6 with TRBJ1-4; 10 bases line up with TRBD1. Trimming took 4 bases from V and 0 from J; bases not matched to a gene: 3. Germline CDR1 is SGHDT and CDR2 is YYEEEE. The CDR3 has 16 residues. CDR3 amino acids: CASSRQGATTNEKLFF. As DNA, the CDR3 is TGTGCCAGCAGCCGACAGGGGGCTACAACTAATGAAAAACTGTTTTTT. Full variable domain (outside the CDR3, taken from reference TRBV5-6 and TRBJ1-4): DAGVTQSPTHLIKTRGQQVTLRCSPKSGHDTVSWYQQALGQGPQFIFQYYEEEERQRGNFPDRFSGHQFPNYSSELNVNALLLGDSALYLCASSRQGATTNEKLFFGSGTQLSVL.

The gene calls are TRBV15 and TRBJ2-7; 7 bases are a match to TRBD1. V trimming: 5 bases; J trimming: 3 bases; junction bases outside the gene matches: 7. Germline CDR1 reads LNHNV; CDR2 reads YYDKDF (reference sequence). The CDR3 consists of 14 residues. The CDR3 sequence: CATSRDSANYEQYF. The CDR3 DNA follows: TGTGCCACCAGCCGGGACAGCGCGAACTACGAGCAGTACTTC.